This entry features one TCR beta chain sequence. V dropped 2 bases and J dropped 3 bases, with 14 bases sitting between them. The CDR3 covers 15 residues. The germline V gene has CDR1 SGHAT and CDR2 FQNNGV. The entry originates in a study of blood T cell repertoires in COVID-19. Study in general: The study drew acute and convalescent COVID-19 samples from the United States, Italy and Spain. The analysed material was cDNA or gDNA that came from T cells, B-cell-depleted T cells, or PBMCs.

Authors' processing steps: Amplification with reference gene primers provided the estimates of nucleated cell counts. Profiling relied on immunoSEQ multiplex PCR, and the TCRdb table lists in-frame clones only, not all of them. That table furnishes V, J and clone size, whereas the DNA furnished D and trimming. Altogether about 120,000 clones are present, approximately 80% being singletons, with the ten largest covering approximately 7.9%. The chain links TRBV11-2 to TRBJ2-7; unclear D gene. The sequencing input was peripheral blood. The sequence was collected from a human donor in a cohort sampled during active COVID-19. The CDR3 sequence: CASSLLTRSIYEQYF. The CDR3 DNA reads as TGTGCCAGCAGCTTACTAACGAGGTCCATCTACGAGCAGTACTTC. Looking up the rest from reference TRBV11-2 and TRBJ2-7 gives the full variable domain: EAGVAQSPRYKIIEKRQSVAFWCNPISGHATLYWYQQILGQGPKLLIQFQNNGVVDDSQLPKDRFSAERLKGVDSTLKIQPAKLEDSAVYLCASSLLTRSIYEQYFGPGTRLTVT.